The TCR beta chain described here comes from a study of blood T cell repertoires in COVID-19. For the study at large: PBMCs, B-cell-depleted T cells, or T cells provided the cDNA or gDNA that made up the material.

Some clones are missing from TCRdb's copy, which holds only in-frame ones; the method was immunoSEQ multiplex PCR. The profile shows under 450,000 clones, roughly 87% of them singletons. The CDR3 runs to 13 residues. The V end lost 6 bases, the J end lost 1 base, and 9 bases lay between the germline ends. The germline V gene has CDR1 MDHEN and CDR2 SYDVKM. Assignment of participants to cohorts was predicated upon participant-reported clinical history. The source material was PBMCs or T cells enriched from blood (not recorded which). The chain carries TRBV28 and TRBJ2-5; possible D gene TRBD2, 5 bases. The sequence was collected from a woman in her 30s who had recovered from COVID-19. The CDR3: CASSPTTQETQYF. The DNA for the CDR3 is TGTGCCAGCAGCCCGACTACCCAAGAGACCCAGTACTTC.